This is a list of T cell receptor beta chains from one sample in a study of blood T cell repertoires in COVID-19. TCRdb's table, derived via immunoSEQ multiplex PCR, lists solely in-frame clones and lacks some. Here the sample spans approximately 250,000 clones, around 83% being singletons. The specimen was peripheral blood. Receptor source: a man aged 18 to 29 with active or convalescent COVID-19. Both conserved end residues are part of each CDR3. Each record gives: V gene, J gene, D gene, clone size, CDR3 DNA, CDR3 protein. The D gene is left open where the match is weak. The listing skips clone size in some rows; elsewhere it reads once, few, many or a size class.

V: TRBV19
J: TRBJ2-7
D: TRBD2
size: few
DNA: TGTGCCAGTATAGCAAGCGGGAGTGATCACGAGCAGTACTTC
CDR3: CASIASGSDHEQYF

V: TRBV7-9
J: TRBJ2-2
D: -
size: -
DNA: TGTGCCAGCAGCTTAGGACAAACGAACACCGGGGAGCTGTTTTTT
CDR3: CASSLGQTNTGELFF

V: TRBV6-6
J: TRBJ1-6
D: -
size: once
DNA: TGTGCCAGCAGGGCAGGGACACCCCTCCACTTT
CDR3: CASRAGTPLHF

V: TRBV6-5
J: TRBJ1-4
D: TRBD1
size: -
DNA: TGTGCCAGCAGAAAGGACAGGGCGGATGAAAAACTGTTTTTT
CDR3: CASRKDRADEKLFF

V: TRBV11-2
J: TRBJ1-5
D: TRBD1
size: -
DNA: TGTGCCAGCAGCTTTCAGGGGGGAGTTCAGCCCCAGCATTTT
CDR3: CASSFQGGVQPQHF

V: TRBV7-9
J: TRBJ1-1
D: -
size: -
DNA: TGTGCCAGCAGCCTAGACATGAACACTGAAGCTTTCTTT
CDR3: CASSLDMNTEAFF

V: TRBV2
J: TRBJ2-5
D: TRBD2
size: -
DNA: TGTGCCACCGGAGGGCGGGGGGGCTCTGAGACCCAGTACTTC
CDR3: CATGGRGGSETQYF

V: TRBV19
J: TRBJ1-5
D: -
size: -
DNA: TGTGCCAGTAGTATAACGGGGGAACGGCCCCAGCATTTT
CDR3: CASSITGERPQHF

V: TRBV11-3
J: TRBJ1-1
D: -
size: once
DNA: TGTGCCAGCAGCCCTACCGAAGCTTTCTTT
CDR3: CASSPTEAFF

V: TRBV12-1
J: TRBJ2-7
D: -
size: -
DNA: TGTGCCAGCAGCTCAACCCCCCGGACTAGCGGTCCGTACGAGCAGTACTTC
CDR3: CASSSTPRTSGPYEQYF

V: TRBV6-2/TRBV6-3
J: TRBJ2-7
D: TRBD1
size: -
DNA: TGTGCCAGCAGTTGGGACAGTAGCGAGCAGTACTTC
CDR3: CASSWDSSEQYF

V: TRBV12-3/TRBV12-4
J: TRBJ1-5
D: -
size: -
DNA: TGTGCCAGCCGGTACCCGGGGAATCAGCCCCAGCATTTT
CDR3: CASRYPGNQPQHF

V: TRBV28
J: TRBJ1-2
D: -
size: -
DNA: TGTGCCAGCAGTATCACCACAAACTATGGCTACACCTTC
CDR3: CASSITTNYGYTF

V: TRBV6-5
J: TRBJ2-2
D: TRBD2
size: -
DNA: TGTGCCAGCAGTTACGGAGGGAGGGCAGGAGGGGAGCTGTTTTTT
CDR3: CASSYGGRAGGELFF

V: TRBV11-1
J: TRBJ2-1
D: -
size: -
DNA: TGTGCCAGCAGCTTAGGCGGGTGGAGGAACAATGAGCAGTTCTTC
CDR3: CASSLGGWRNNEQFF

V: TRBV5-1
J: TRBJ1-1
D: TRBD1
size: -
DNA: TGCGCCAGCAGCCTAAGGACAGGGGGGAACACTGAAGCTTTCTTT
CDR3: CASSLRTGGNTEAFF

V: TRBV6-4
J: TRBJ2-1
D: TRBD1
size: -
DNA: TGTGCCAGCAGTGAGGTTGGACAGGGACCCAATGAGCAGTTCTTC
CDR3: CASSEVGQGPNEQFF

V: TRBV7-8
J: TRBJ2-3
D: -
size: -
DNA: TGTGCCAGCAGCTATTCCCAGGGGTCCACAGATACGCAGTATTTT
CDR3: CASSYSQGSTDTQYF

V: TRBV2
J: TRBJ1-1
D: -
size: -
DNA: TGTGCCAGCAGTGAAGCGCTTGGGACACGTTTTCTGAACACTGAAGCTTTCTTT
CDR3: CASSEALGTRFLNTEAFF

V: TRBV6-6
J: TRBJ2-1
D: -
size: -
DNA: TGTGCCAGCGGGGACGGGAGCACCCAGTTCTTC
CDR3: CASGDGSTQFF

V: TRBV11-3
J: TRBJ2-1
D: -
size: -
DNA: TGTGCCAGCGGAGTGACTGGTTATGGCGAGCAGTTCTTC
CDR3: CASGVTGYGEQFF

V: TRBV29-1
J: TRBJ1-1
D: -
size: -
DNA: TGCAGCGTACTTCTACGGAGGAACACTGAAGCTTTCTTT
CDR3: CSVLLRRNTEAFF

V: TRBV7-9
J: TRBJ1-5
D: -
size: once
DNA: TGTGCCAGCAGTCAGGGGTTTAATCAGCCCCAGCATTTT
CDR3: CASSQGFNQPQHF

V: TRBV5-4
J: TRBJ1-2
D: TRBD1
size: -
DNA: TGTGCCAGCAGCCACCGACCGGGACAGGGAGTTGGCTACACCTTC
CDR3: CASSHRPGQGVGYTF

V: TRBV2
J: TRBJ2-2
D: TRBD2
size: -
DNA: TGTGCCATACCGGGACTAGCGGGGGGATTGAACACCGGGGAGCTGTTTTTT
CDR3: CAIPGLAGGLNTGELFF

V: TRBV5-4
J: TRBJ2-7
D: TRBD1
size: -
DNA: TGTGCCAGCAGCTTGGGGACAGGGGGAAAGGGCGAGCAGTACTTC
CDR3: CASSLGTGGKGEQYF

V: TRBV19
J: TRBJ1-6
D: -
size: -
DNA: TGTGCCAGTAGTATCTTTGTTAATTCACCCCTCCACTTT
CDR3: CASSIFVNSPLHF